This T cell receptor (beta chain) was obtained from a study of T cell clonality in common variable immunodeficiency. The study's findings and limits: Compared with controls, CVID subjects had fewer shared TCRbeta clones. CVID patient heterogeneity limited repertoire-clinical complication correlations.

The V gene lost 0 bases and the J gene lost 6 bases, with 16 bases spanning the gap. The CDR3 runs 15 residues. From germline, CDR1 is DFQATT and CDR2 SNEGSKA (reference sequence). This clone was recorded at least ten times. Its target is unknown. Read coverage stops 3 residues before the CDR3 terminus; the germline J gene supplies the remainder. Clones were sequenced by immunoSEQ multiplex PCR, and TCRdb holds only the in-frame ones, with some missing. The data list roughly 50,000 clones, none observed once; roughly 3.4% falls to the top ten. J is TRBJ2-3 and V is TRBV20-1, with unresolved D. The sequenced material came from peripheral blood mononuclear cells. The clonotype was recovered from a person aged 18 to 75 in good health. The CDR3 bases that were read are TGCAGTGCTAGAGATACGGCCCGACTTCTGGATACG. Protein sequence: CSARDTARLLDT. The complete CDR3 reads CSARDTARLLDTQYF.